A selection of T cell receptor beta chains follows, all from one sample in a study of blood T cell repertoires in COVID-19. Using immunoSEQ multiplex PCR, the repertoire was profiled, and TCRdb retains in-frame clones only, with some absent. The sample has about 470,000 clones; about 90% are singletons. The material sequenced was PBMCs or T cells enriched from blood (not recorded which). Receptor source: a woman younger than 30 who had recovered from COVID-19. The CDR3 runs from the conserved cysteine through the conserved F or W. The order of the fields is V gene, D gene, clone size, J gene, CDR3 DNA, CDR3 protein. A D gene is named only where the DNA matches it firmly. Expanded clones are given a class, and other clones once, few, many or no size at all.

TRBV18	-	-	TRBJ2-3	TGTGCCAGCTCACCAGTCATACAGGGCGCAGATACGCAGTATTTT	CASSPVIQGADTQYF
TRBV15	-	-	TRBJ1-1	TGTGCCACCAGACTACTGAGAGGGCAGAACACTGAAGCTTTCTTT	CATRLLRGQNTEAFF
TRBV19	-	-	TRBJ1-2	TGTGCCAGTAGCATTATCACGGACACTACCTTCATCTATGGCTACACCTTC	CASSIITDTTFIYGYTF
TRBV30	TRBD2	-	TRBJ2-5	TGTGCCTGGAGTAAGATAGCGGGGGCCGAAGAGACCCAGTACTTC	CAWSKIAGAEETQYF
TRBV3-1/TRBV3-2	TRBD1	once	TRBJ1-5	TGTGCCAGCAGCCAAGGGACAGGCAATAACTATCAGCCCCAGCATTTT	CASSQGTGNNYQPQHF
TRBV3-1/TRBV3-2	-	-	TRBJ1-1	TGTGCCAGCAGCCAAGATCGGGGGAGAGCTTTCTTT	CASSQDRGRAFF
TRBV10-3	-	-	TRBJ1-2	TGTGCCATACAGAGTAACTATGGCTACACCTTC	CAIQSNYGYTF
TRBV10-1	-	-	TRBJ2-4	TGCGCCAGCAGTGATCCAAACTTAGCCAAAAACATTCAGTACTTC	CASSDPNLAKNIQYF
TRBV11-3	-	-	TRBJ1-1	TGTGCCAGCTCCCCCGGGACATCGAACACTGAAGCTTTCTTT	CASSPGTSNTEAFF
TRBV5-1	TRBD1	-	TRBJ1-1	TGCGCCAGCAGACCTCCTACAGGGGAGAACACTGAAGCTTTCTTT	CASRPPTGENTEAFF
TRBV7-2	-	-	TRBJ1-2	TGTGCCAGCAGCTTAATTAGCAGATTAAGCGAGGGCTACACCTTC	CASSLISRLSEGYTF
TRBV9	-	-	TRBJ1-1	TGTGCCAGCAGCGTTGACAGGAACACTGAAGCTTTCTTT	CASSVDRNTEAFF
TRBV24-1	-	-	TRBJ1-5	TGTGCCACCTGGTTCCAGGTCACCGGTCAGCCCCAGCATTTT	CATWFQVTGQPQHF
TRBV4-1	TRBD2	-	TRBJ2-7	TGCGCCAGCAGCCAAGCTCTTAGCGGGGCTAGCTCCTACGAGCAGTACTTC	CASSQALSGASSYEQYF
TRBV6-5	-	-	TRBJ1-4	TGTGCCAGCAGTTACGCCTCGGGGGAGGGTGAAAAACTGTTTTTT	CASSYASGEGEKLFF
TRBV9	TRBD1	-	TRBJ2-2	TGTGCCAGCAGCGTAGGGGGCAGGGGGCCTAACACCGGGGAGCTGTTTTTT	CASSVGGRGPNTGELFF
TRBV19	-	-	TRBJ1-6	TGTGCCAGTAGTATAGATCTATTGGACCTCCGGGACTCCCCGAACTCCTATAATTCACCCCTCCACTTT	CASSIDLLDLRDSPNSYNSPLHF
TRBV28	TRBD1	-	TRBJ1-5	TGTGCCAGCCGGGACAGATATAGCAATCAGCCCCAGCATTTT	CASRDRYSNQPQHF
TRBV5-5	-	-	TRBJ2-7	TGTGCCAGCAGCTTCGACAGCTCCTACGAGCAGTACTTC	CASSFDSSYEQYF
TRBV12-3/TRBV12-4	-	-	TRBJ2-1	TGTGCCAGCAGTCCTAACGGTGAGCAGTTCTTC	CASSPNGEQFF
TRBV30	TRBD2	-	TRBJ2-7	TGTGCCTGGGCGGGACTAGCGGGGGAATCCTACGAGCAGTACTTC	CAWAGLAGESYEQYF
TRBV5-4	TRBD1	-	TRBJ2-7	TGTGCCAGCAGCAACAGGGGTTCCTCCTACGAGCAGTACTTC	CASSNRGSSYEQYF
TRBV2	-	few	TRBJ1-1	TGTGCCACCCTCGGGGACACTGAAGCTTTCTTT	CATLGDTEAFF
TRBV11-2	TRBD1	-	TRBJ2-6	TGTGCCAGCAAGACTCCCAGGGGGCCTGGGGCCAACGTCCTGACTTTC	CASKTPRGPGANVLTF
TRBV10-3	-	-	TRBJ2-3	TGTGCCATAAAACAGGGTGAAGCAGATACGCAGTATTTT	CAIKQGEADTQYF
TRBV27	-	-	TRBJ2-7	TGTGCCAGCACCCCGTCCACTAGTAGGTACGAGCAGTACTTC	CASTPSTSRYEQYF
TRBV7-8	-	-	TRBJ1-1	TGTGCCAGCAGCTTAGGGTACAAGGGGTTAATGAACACTGAAGCTTTCTTT	CASSLGYKGLMNTEAFF
TRBV29-1	-	-	TRBJ1-2	TGCAGCGTTGTTGCAGGTGGTGGCTACACCTTC	CSVVAGGGYTF
TRBV29-1	-	once	TRBJ1-2	TGCAGCGTTCTGGAGGGGAACTATGGCTACACCTTC	CSVLEGNYGYTF
TRBV30	-	-	TRBJ1-2	TGTGCCTGGAGTGTGGGCTCTCTTGGCTACACCTTC	CAWSVGSLGYTF
TRBV7-2	-	-	TRBJ2-7	TGTGCCAGCAGCTTAGAACATTTCTCCTACGAGCAGTACTTC	CASSLEHFSYEQYF
TRBV6-5	-	-	TRBJ2-1	TGTGCCAGCAGTTACTCGAGTGACAGTACCTCTGAGCAGTTCTTC	CASSYSSDSTSEQFF
TRBV6-5	-	-	TRBJ1-3	TGTGCCAGCAGTTTTTCGGACACCATATATTTT	CASSFSDTIYF
TRBV29-1	-	-	TRBJ1-2	TGCAGCGGACTAACAGCTCCCTATGGCTACACCTTC	CSGLTAPYGYTF
TRBV7-9	TRBD1	-	TRBJ2-5	TGTGCCAGCAGCCCACGGGGACAGCCTATCAGAGAGACCCAGTACTTC	CASSPRGQPIRETQYF
TRBV5-6	TRBD1	-	TRBJ1-4	TGTGCCAGCAGCCAGTACTGGGACAGCGGGAATGAAAAACTGTTTTTT	CASSQYWDSGNEKLFF
TRBV11-2	TRBD1	-	TRBJ2-1	TGTGCCAGCAGCCCCGGGACAGGGGGCTCGGATGAGCAGTTCTTC	CASSPGTGGSDEQFF
TRBV10-2	-	-	TRBJ1-1	TGCGCCAGCAGAGGACAACTGAACACTGAAGCTTTCTTT	CASRGQLNTEAFF
TRBV7-9	-	once	TRBJ2-5	TGTGCCAGCAGCTTGAACGCCGAGGGAGAGACCCAGTACTTC	CASSLNAEGETQYF
TRBV24-1	-	-	TRBJ1-1	TGTGCCACCAGTGATTCCCGGTCGATGAACACTGAAGCTTTCTTT	CATSDSRSMNTEAFF
TRBV12-3/TRBV12-4	TRBD1	-	TRBJ1-5	TGTGCCAGCACCCTCGGACAGGTAGGGGATAAGCATTTT	CASTLGQVGDKHF
TRBV28	TRBD1	-	TRBJ2-7	TGTGCCAGCAGTTTACCGGCAGGGGGCCACCACGAGCAGTACTTC	CASSLPAGGHHEQYF
TRBV24-1	TRBD1	few	TRBJ1-3	TGTGCCATCCCTCACGGGACAGGGGGAAACACCATATATTTT	CAIPHGTGGNTIYF
TRBV30	-	-	TRBJ1-1	TGTGCCTGGAGTGTGGCCTTCTACACTGAAGCTTTCTTT	CAWSVAFYTEAFF
TRBV18	-	once	TRBJ1-1	TGTGCCAGCTCACCCCGTACAGAAACTGAAGCTTTCTTT	CASSPRTETEAFF
TRBV29-1	-	-	TRBJ1-2	TGCAGCGTTGTAGGGGAAGGTGGCGGCTACACCTTC	CSVVGEGGGYTF
TRBV6-1	TRBD1	once	TRBJ1-1	TGTGCCAGCAGTGACGATTGGACAGGGATGAGTTCGCGCACTGAAGCTTTCTTT	CASSDDWTGMSSRTEAFF
TRBV27	-	-	TRBJ2-1	TGTGCCACCTCTGAGCTGACTAGAGGGGTTGAGCAGTTCTTC	CATSELTRGVEQFF